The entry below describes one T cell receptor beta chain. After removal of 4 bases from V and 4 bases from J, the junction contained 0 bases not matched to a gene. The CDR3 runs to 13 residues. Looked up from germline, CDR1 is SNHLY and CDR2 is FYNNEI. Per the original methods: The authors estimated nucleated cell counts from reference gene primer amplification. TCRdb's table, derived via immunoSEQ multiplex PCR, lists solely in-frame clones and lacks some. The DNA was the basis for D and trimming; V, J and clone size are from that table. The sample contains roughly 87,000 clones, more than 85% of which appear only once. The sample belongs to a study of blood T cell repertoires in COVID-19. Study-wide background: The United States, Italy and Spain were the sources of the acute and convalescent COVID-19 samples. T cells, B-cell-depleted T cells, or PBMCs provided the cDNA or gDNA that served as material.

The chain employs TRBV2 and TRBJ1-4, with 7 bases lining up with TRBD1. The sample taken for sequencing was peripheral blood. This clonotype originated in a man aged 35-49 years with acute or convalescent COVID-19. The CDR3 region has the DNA TGTGCCAGCAGTGCAGGGGGTAATGAAAAACTGTTTTTT. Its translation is CASSAGGNEKLFF. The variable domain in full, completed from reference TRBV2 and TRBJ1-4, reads EPEVTQTPSHQVTQMGQEVILRCVPISNHLYFYWYRQILGQKVEFLVSFYNNEISEKSEIFDDQFSVERPDGSNFTLKIRSTKLEDSAMYFCASSAGGNEKLFFGSGTQLSVL.